These 15 T cell receptor beta chains share one sample of origin, sequenced in a study of shared T cell receptors in the human thymus. Repertoires were generated with immunoSEQ multiplex PCR, while TCRdb's copy carries only in-frame clones and drops some. The data contain hundreds of thousands of clones, roughly 90% of them singletons. These data are also associated with another study on human thymus T cells.

The material sequenced was thymocytes. All receptors derive from a boy under two years old with a congenital heart defect.

This chain connects TRBV14 to TRBJ2-7; the match to TRBD2 covers 7 bases. Per germline, CDR1 SGHDN and CDR2 FVKESK. The CDR3 contains 15 residues. V was clipped by 0 bases and J by 4 bases; unmatched bases: 6. The CDR3 region is CASSQDRGLTYEQYF. In nucleotides, the CDR3 is TGTGCCAGCAGCCAAGATAGGGGACTAACTTACGAGCAGTACTTC.

The V gene is TRBV15, the J gene TRBJ2-7; D gene uncertain. The CDR3 has 22 amino acids. The ends were cut back, 0 bases at V and 3 bases at J, with 33 bases in the middle. The germline V gene encodes CDR1 LNHNV and CDR2 YYDKDF (reference sequence). CDR3 in DNA: TGTGCCACCAGCAGAGATGCCCGCCCTCCCCTGAGACGAGACTTAGAGGACTACGAGCAGTACTTC. It encodes CATSRDARPPLRRDLEDYEQYF.

The V call is TRBV7-7, the J call TRBJ2-1; D is undetermined. CDR1 and CDR2 (germline): SSHAT, FNYEAQ (reference sequence). The CDR3 consists of 16 residues. V lost 1 base and J 6 bases, leaving 16 bases between the germline ends. The CDR3 loop reads CASSLERGPTVNEQFF. The CDR3 DNA follows: TGTGCCAGCAGCTTAGAGCGTGGCCCGACCGTCAATGAGCAGTTCTTC.

The V gene is TRBV2, the J gene TRBJ1-4, with 9 bases identical to TRBD1. V dropped 0 bases and J dropped 3; count of bases not matched to a gene: 11. CDR1 and CDR2 from the germline V gene are SNHLY and FYNNEI. This CDR3 is 19 amino acids long. CDR3 DNA sequence: TGTGCCAGCAGTGAAGCGCCGGGGACAGGGACGGCAGCTAATGAAAAACTGTTTTTT. Residues: CASSEAPGTGTAANEKLFF. Looking up the rest from reference TRBV2 and TRBJ1-4 gives the full variable domain: EPEVTQTPSHQVTQMGQEVILRCVPISNHLYFYWYRQILGQKVEFLVSFYNNEISEKSEIFDDQFSVERPDGSNFTLKIRSTKLEDSAMYFCASSEAPGTGTAANEKLFFGSGTQLSVL.

The chain joins TRBV7-2 to TRBJ2-1, with D tentatively TRBD2 (6 bases). Per the germline V gene, CDR1 is SGHTA and CDR2 is FQGNSA. This CDR3 has 12 amino acids. The V gene lost 5 bases and the J gene lost 12 bases, with 14 bases spanning the gap. CDR3 loop: CASSAPEGRQFF. DNA for the CDR3: TGTGCCAGCAGCGCTCCGGAGGGAAGGCAGTTCTTC.

Turning to this clone: The sample carries other DNA sequences with the same CDR3. The genes are TRBV30 and TRBJ1-3; 7 bases fit TRBD1. The length of the CDR3 is 13 residues. Germline lookup yields CDR1 GTSNPN and CDR2 SVGIG (reference sequence). Trimming took 4 bases from V and 2 from J; bases not matched to a gene: 2. The CDR3 DNA reads as TGTGCCTGGACCGGGACAGCTGGAAACACCATATATTTT. Residues: CAWTGTAGNTIYF.

J is TRBJ2-2 and V is TRBV6-4, with D tentatively TRBD2 (5 bases). Germline CDR1 reads MRHNA; CDR2 reads SNTAGT. CDR3 length equals 13 residues. Trimming removed 6 bases at V and 6 bases at J, with 11 bases between. This CDR3 reads CASSLEGPGELFF. The CDR3 DNA reads TGTGCCAGCAGCCTCGAGGGTCCCGGGGAGCTGTTTTTT.

V usage is TRBV28 and J usage is TRBJ1-2; possible D gene TRBD1, 5 bases. The CDR3 totals 14 residues. The germline V gene encodes CDR1 MDHEN and CDR2 SYDVKM. Trimming took 3 bases from V and 1 from J, leaving 9 bases between them. The CDR3 protein is CASSLGGGNYGYTF. In DNA form, the CDR3 reads TGTGCCAGCAGTTTGGGGGGGGGTAACTATGGCTACACCTTC.

This chain links TRBV29-1 with TRBJ2-1, with D tentatively TRBD2 (5 bases). The germline CDR1 and CDR2 sequences are SQVTM and ANQGSEA. The CDR3 loop spans 15 amino acids. Trimming cost V 0 bases and J 3 bases, with 12 bases left between them. The CDR3 is CSVEDPGSRYNEQFF. The DNA for the CDR3 is TGCAGCGTTGAAGATCCGGGGAGTCGCTACAATGAGCAGTTCTTC.

The chain joins TRBV4-1 to TRBJ2-2, with D unclear. The CDR3 sequence is 13 residues long. Germline CDR1 MGHRA, CDR2 YSYEKL. V was shortened by 0 bases and J by 6 bases, with 5 bases between the two germline ends. The CDR3 is CASSQERSGELFF. CDR3 nucleotides: TGCGCCAGCAGCCAAGAGAGGTCCGGGGAGCTGTTTTTT.

This chain links TRBV15 with TRBJ1-1; 10 nucleotides align to TRBD1. The germline V gene has CDR1 LNHNV and CDR2 YYDKDF (reference sequence). Germline trimming cut 2 bases from V and 6 bases from J; bases unmatched to any gene: 12. The length of the CDR3 is 17 residues. The CDR3 loop reads CATSRPSSGTGDPEAFF. As DNA, the CDR3 is TGTGCCACCAGCAGACCCTCGTCCGGGACAGGGGACCCTGAAGCTTTCTTT.

V is TRBV2 and J is TRBJ2-1; D may be TRBD2 (6 bases). The CDR3 is 14 amino acids. CDR1 is SNHLY, CDR2 FYNNEI, per germline. V was shortened by 6 bases and J by 4 bases, with 13 bases between the two germline ends. The CDR3 spells CASRPSGTYNEQFF. CDR3 nucleotide sequence: TGTGCCAGCAGGCCGTCCGGGACTTACAATGAGCAGTTCTTC.

The genes are TRBV7-2 and TRBJ2-3; D is uncertain. CDR1 is SGHTA, CDR2 FQGNSA, per germline. The length of the CDR3 is 14 residues. V was pared by 1 base and J by 4 bases, with 9 bases between. CDR3 residues: CASSLGFGADTQYF. In DNA form, the CDR3 reads TGTGCCAGCAGCTTAGGGTTCGGAGCAGATACGCAGTATTTT. Full variable domain (outside the CDR3, taken from reference TRBV7-2 and TRBJ2-3): GAGVSQSPSNKVTEKGKDVELRCDPISGHTALYWYRQSLGQGLEFLIYFQGNSAPDKSGLPSDRFSAERTGGSVSTLTIQRTQQEDSAVYLCASSLGFGADTQYFGPGTRLTVL.

The chain employs TRBV7-7 and TRBJ2-5; 9 bases align to TRBD2. V was clipped by 3 bases and J by 4 bases; unmatched bases: 3. The CDR3 runs 14 residues. CDR1 is SSHAT, CDR2 FNYEAQ, per germline (reference sequence). The CDR3 DNA reads TGTGCCAGCAGCTTCCGCGGGAGGGCAGAGACCCAGTACTTC. Translation gives CASSFRGRAETQYF.

This chain joins TRBV2 and TRBJ2-6; maybe TRBD2 (6 bases). This CDR3 region has 19 residues. The germline V gene encodes CDR1 SNHLY and CDR2 FYNNEI. With 10 bases removed from V and 2 bases from J, the gap between germline ends came to 27 bases. The CDR3 bases are TGTGCCACCAAAGGGGTACGGGGGACTTCTCCTCCTGGGGCCAACGTCCTGACTTTC. Amino acids: CATKGVRGTSPPGANVLTF. The full variable domain, its missing parts supplied by reference TRBV2 and TRBJ2-6, is EPEVTQTPSHQVTQMGQEVILRCVPISNHLYFYWYRQILGQKVEFLVSFYNNEISEKSEIFDDQFSVERPDGSNFTLKIRSTKLEDSAMYFCATKGVRGTSPPGANVLTFGAGSRLTVL.